This T cell receptor (beta chain) was profiled in a study of naive and memory T cell subsets. There are many counts of this clonotype. After removal of 5 bases from V and 4 bases from J, the junction contained 3 bases not matched to a gene. Germline-derived CDR1 and CDR2 are DFQATT and SNEGSKA (reference sequence). The CDR3 spans 13 residues. Two oligonucleotides, mixed equimolar, formed the beta constant-region primer covering TRBC1 and TRBC2. An oligonucleotide with the SP2 primer and a 12-nucleotide UMI was ligated to the cDNA 3' end. Four rounds of PCR amplified the ligated cDNA using nested alpha and beta constant-region primers plus SP2. TCRdb recomputed calls from the UMI-ligation and nested PCR reads with MiXCR, one row per CDR3 protein. The data show some 83,000 distinct CDR3 sequences, with around 14% seen just once and roughly 0.84% held by the top ten.

The J gene is TRBJ2-1, the V gene TRBV20-1, with 9 bases that match TRBD2. The clonotype was recovered from a human donor in good health. The sequenced material came from central memory CD4+ T cells from blood. In DNA, the CDR3 is TGCAGTGCTGCGGGGGGGGTATACAATGAGCAGTTCTTC. Translating gives CSAAGGVYNEQFF.